This T cell receptor (delta chain) is from a study of gamma-delta T cells after stem cell transplantation. This clone is deemed medium-sized. TCRdb fed the RT-PCR reads into CATT to redo clone calling. The sample includes about 6,500 delta-chain clones, approximately 25% of them seen just once. The V gene end was trimmed by 0 bases and the J gene end by 1 base; junction bases not matched to a gene: 6. The V gene's germline CDR1 is GEAIGNYY and CDR2 EKD. The CDR3 is 19 residues long. The chain employs TRDV2 and TRDJ3, with 9 bases fitting TRDD3. The clonotype was recovered from a human donor. It is not recorded whose cells these are; they may come from a transplant donor. The sequenced sample was gamma-delta T cells. CDR3 in DNA: TGTGCCTGTGACACCGCTGGGGGATTTCCTTCCTGGGACACCCGACAGATGTTTTTC. This sequence encodes CACDTAGGFPSWDTRQMFF.